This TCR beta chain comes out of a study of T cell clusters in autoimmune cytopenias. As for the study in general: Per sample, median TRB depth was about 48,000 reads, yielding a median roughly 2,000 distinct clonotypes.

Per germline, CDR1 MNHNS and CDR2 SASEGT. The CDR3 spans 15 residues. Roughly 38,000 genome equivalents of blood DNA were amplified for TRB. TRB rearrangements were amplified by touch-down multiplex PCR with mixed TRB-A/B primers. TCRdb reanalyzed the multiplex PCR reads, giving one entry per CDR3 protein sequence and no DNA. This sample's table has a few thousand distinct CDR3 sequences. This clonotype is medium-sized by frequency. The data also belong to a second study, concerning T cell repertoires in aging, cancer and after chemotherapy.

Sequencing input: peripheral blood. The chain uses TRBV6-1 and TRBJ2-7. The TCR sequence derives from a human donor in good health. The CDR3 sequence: CASSQMSWGSLEQYF.